The rows below give T cell receptor beta chains drawn from one sample of a study of cytomegalovirus exposure and HLA in healthy donors. Here immunoSEQ multiplex PCR was the method, and the copy in TCRdb shows in-frame clones only, minus some. The profile covers about 140,000 clones, with approximately 82% appearing a single time and roughly 3.2% taken by the ten largest. Sequenced: PBMCs. Receptors were obtained from a man younger than 35 in good health and CMV-seropositive. The CDR3 runs from the conserved cysteine through the conserved F or W. The order of the fields is V gene, J gene, clone size, D gene, CDR3 protein, CDR3 DNA. D genes are given only for firm matches. Only part of the rows carry a size: once, few, many, or a class if the clone is expanded.

TRBV28	TRBJ1-4	once	TRBD1	CASSFPGGKLFF	TGTGCCAGCAGTTTTCCAGGGGGGAAACTGTTTTTT
TRBV6-6	TRBJ2-7	-	-	CATVSSYEQYF	TGTGCCACCGTCAGCTCCTACGAGCAGTACTTC
TRBV5-1	TRBJ1-1	-	-	CASSLGDITEAFF	TGCGCCAGCAGCTTGGGGGACATCACTGAAGCTTTCTTT
TRBV7-2	TRBJ2-2	-	-	CASSLVAVTGELFF	TGTGCCAGCAGCTTAGTAGCGGTCACCGGGGAGCTGTTTTTT
TRBV9	TRBJ2-5	-	TRBD1	CASSVGDRGQETQYF	TGTGCCAGCAGCGTGGGGGACAGGGGGCAAGAGACCCAGTACTTC
TRBV4-2	TRBJ2-7	-	-	CASSQESAYRSEQYF	TGTGCCAGCAGCCAAGAGTCGGCCTACCGGAGCGAGCAGTACTTC
TRBV7-3	TRBJ1-1	few	-	CASSITRGMNTEAFF	TGTGCCAGCAGCATCACACGAGGAATGAACACTGAAGCTTTCTTT
TRBV6-1	TRBJ2-1	-	TRBD2	CASSAVGLAGDNEQFF	TGTGCCAGCAGTGCGGTTGGACTAGCGGGAGACAATGAGCAGTTCTTC
TRBV4-1	TRBJ2-1	-	-	CASSQEWEPNEQFF	TGCGCCAGCAGCCAAGAGTGGGAGCCCAATGAGCAGTTCTTC
TRBV7-3	TRBJ1-5	-	-	CASSSLNQPQHF	TGTGCCAGCAGTTCACTCAATCAGCCCCAGCATTTT
TRBV5-1	TRBJ2-1	-	TRBD2	CASSYLAGRDNEQFF	TGCGCCAGCAGCTATCTAGCGGGAAGGGACAATGAGCAGTTCTTC
TRBV10-1	TRBJ1-1	-	TRBD1	CASRRDRGNTEAFF	TGCGCCAGCAGGAGGGACAGGGGGAACACTGAAGCTTTCTTT
TRBV2	TRBJ1-3	-	-	CAAASRGSGNTIYF	TGTGCCGCCGCGAGCCGGGGGTCTGGAAACACCATATATTTT
TRBV6-5	TRBJ2-3	once	-	CAVGDGSDTDTQYF	TGTGCCGTCGGGGATGGTTCGGACACAGATACGCAGTATTTT
TRBV2	TRBJ2-7	-	-	CASSESQVPSYEQYF	TGTGCCAGCAGTGAATCCCAGGTCCCCAGCTACGAGCAGTACTTC
TRBV5-4	TRBJ2-5	-	TRBD2	CASSLDLLAGARETQYF	TGTGCCAGCAGCTTGGACCTCCTAGCGGGAGCTAGAGAGACCCAGTACTTC
TRBV4-2	TRBJ2-1	-	TRBD2	CASSQDKARTSGGYNEQFF	TGTGCCAGCAGCCAAGATAAAGCGCGGACTAGCGGGGGGTACAATGAGCAGTTCTTC
TRBV7-3	TRBJ2-5	-	-	CASSRLGPQETQYF	TGTGCCAGCAGCCGGTTGGGGCCCCAAGAGACCCAGTACTTC
TRBV6-6	TRBJ2-1	-	TRBD2	CASRGVAGGMYEQFF	TGTGCCAGCAGGGGCGTCGCGGGAGGTATGTATGAGCAGTTCTTC
TRBV11-3	TRBJ2-1	-	-	CASSFYRDEQFF	TGTGCCAGCAGCTTTTACAGGGATGAGCAGTTCTTC
TRBV29-1	TRBJ1-2	-	TRBD1	CSVLPLKTGDYGYTF	TGCAGCGTCCTCCCCTTAAAGACAGGGGATTATGGCTACACCTTC
TRBV10-2	TRBJ2-1	-	TRBD1	CASRAGTGGGNEQFF	TGCGCCAGCAGAGCCGGGACAGGGGGCGGCAATGAGCAGTTCTTC
TRBV19	TRBJ2-7	-	TRBD1	CASSSRDSRTYEQYF	TGTGCCAGTAGTTCCCGGGACAGCCGGACCTACGAGCAGTACTTC
TRBV5-6	TRBJ2-6	few	-	CASSLGLAPSGANVLTF	TGTGCCAGCAGCTTGGGATTAGCCCCCTCTGGGGCCAACGTCCTGACTTTC
TRBV6-1	TRBJ2-3	-	-	CASSDPGLSTDTQYF	TGTGCCAGCAGTGACCCGGGACTCAGCACAGATACGCAGTATTTT
TRBV5-6	TRBJ2-7	-	TRBD1	CASSFGQGAVNEQYF	TGTGCCAGCAGCTTCGGACAGGGGGCTGTTAACGAGCAGTACTTC
TRBV5-1	TRBJ1-1	once	-	CASSLDGQMNTEAFF	TGCGCCAGCAGCTTGGATGGTCAGATGAACACTGAAGCTTTCTTT
TRBV7-9	TRBJ2-1	-	-	CASSLGSNEQFF	TGTGCCAGCAGCTTAGGGAGCAATGAGCAGTTCTTC
TRBV11-3	TRBJ2-1	-	TRBD2	CASSPGTSGRGEQFF	TGTGCCAGCAGCCCTGGGACTAGCGGGAGGGGAGAGCAGTTCTTC
TRBV15	TRBJ2-5	-	-	CATSSRGGAETQYF	TGTGCCACCAGCAGTAGGGGGGGAGCAGAGACCCAGTACTTC
TRBV4-2	TRBJ2-3	few	TRBD2	CASSQAAGVYTDTQYF	TGTGCCAGCAGCCAAGCGGCGGGAGTGTACACAGATACGCAGTATTTT
TRBV5-6	TRBJ1-1	few	-	CASSLGRGEAFF	TGTGCCAGCAGCTTGGGCAGGGGTGAAGCTTTCTTT
TRBV18	TRBJ2-5	-	-	CASSPQAGSQETQYF	TGTGCCAGCTCACCACAAGCCGGGAGTCAAGAGACCCAGTACTTC
TRBV29-1	TRBJ2-4	-	TRBD1	CSFWTGQNIQYF	TGCAGCTTCTGGACAGGGCAAAACATTCAGTACTTC
TRBV19	TRBJ2-4	-	-	CASSKHSNQDLAKNIQYF	TGTGCCAGTAGTAAACATTCGAATCAAGATCTAGCCAAAAACATTCAGTACTTC
TRBV13	TRBJ1-2	-	TRBD1	CASSQLPGQSRIGYTF	TGTGCCAGCAGCCAACTCCCGGGACAGAGTAGGATTGGCTACACCTTC
TRBV5-1	TRBJ2-7	once	-	CASSLDTGPTYEQYF	TGCGCCAGCAGCTTGGACACAGGCCCGACCTACGAGCAGTACTTC
TRBV2	TRBJ2-2	-	-	CASSEWLTNTGELFF	TGTGCCAGCAGTGAGTGGCTGACGAACACCGGGGAGCTGTTTTTT
TRBV5-6	TRBJ1-3	-	TRBD1	CASSLTGEGRNTIYF	TGTGCCAGCAGCCTGACAGGGGAAGGTAGAAACACCATATATTTT